This TCR beta chain was captured in a study of shared clonotypes between healthy human individuals. Study details: Plates per donor: three CD4 naive, three CD4 memory, two CD8 naive, one CD8 memory.

General observations from the study: Blood was the only sampled material, and tissue repertoires likely differ. Represented diversity (both genetic and exposure-history) was limited by the small number of donors.

DNA at approximately 200 ng, tens of thousands of T cell genomes, went into sorted-subset replicate PCRs. The table came from immunoSEQ multiplex PCR; TCRdb's copy has only in-frame clones and leaves some out. The repertoire consists of roughly 2 million clones, with 95% occurring once and the leading ten covering less than 0.15%. The germline CDR1 and CDR2 sequences are SGHTA and FQGNSA. The CDR3 has 14 amino acids. This clone appeared a single time. Its antigen is still unknown. The sequence derives from a man aged 18 to 30 in good health. The source material was naive CD4+ T cells sorted from blood. Subset given: CD45RA+ positively selected. The chain uses TRBV7-2 and TRBJ2-7, with D perhaps given as TRBD1 or TRBD2 (6 bases each). The DNA matches TRBJ2-5 better at its end, which makes the J call doubtful. This CDR3 is CASSLVGGGETQYF. The CDR3 bases are TGTGCCAGCAGCTTAGTGGGGGGCGGAGAGACCCAGTACTTC.